This T cell receptor beta chain was profiled in a study of blood T cell repertoires in COVID-19. In germline, CDR1 is SQVTM, CDR2 ANQGSEA. This CDR3 has 14 residues. V dropped 4 bases and J dropped 7 bases, with 16 bases sitting between them. The data were produced by immunoSEQ multiplex PCR, yet TCRdb's version contains in-frame clones alone and is incomplete. The sample yields more than 85,000 clones, 83% seen once. The sequencing sample was made of peripheral blood. The sequence came from a woman aged 55 to 70 with acute or convalescent COVID-19. This chain uses TRBV29-1 with TRBJ1-4; tentative D call: TRBD1 (6 bases). CDR3 sequence: CSVADRARGEKLFF. The CDR3 nucleotides are TGCAGCGTTGCAGATCGGGCCAGGGGTGAAAAACTGTTTTTT.